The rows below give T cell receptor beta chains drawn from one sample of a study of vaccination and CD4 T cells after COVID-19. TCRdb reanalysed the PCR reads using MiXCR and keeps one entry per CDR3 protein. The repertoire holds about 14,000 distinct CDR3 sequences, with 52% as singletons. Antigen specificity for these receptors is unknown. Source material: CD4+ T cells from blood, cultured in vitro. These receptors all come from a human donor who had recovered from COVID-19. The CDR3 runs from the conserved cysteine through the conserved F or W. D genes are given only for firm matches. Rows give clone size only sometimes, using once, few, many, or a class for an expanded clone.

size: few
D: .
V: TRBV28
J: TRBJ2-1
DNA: TGTGCCACCGCCGTAGTTTCAGGGTTGGGCAATGAGCAGTTCTTC
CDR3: CATAVVSGLGNEQFF

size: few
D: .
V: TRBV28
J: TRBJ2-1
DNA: TGTGCCCCAGGGGGGTGTGTGTGGAATGAGCAGTTCTTC
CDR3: CAPGGCVWNEQFF

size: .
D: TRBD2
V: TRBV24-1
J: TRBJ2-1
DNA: TGTGCCACCAGTCCCGCCGGGACTAGCGGGGGAGGCGGGCAGTTCTTC
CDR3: CATSPAGTSGGGGQFF

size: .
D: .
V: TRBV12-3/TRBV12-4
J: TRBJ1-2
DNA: TGTGCCAGCTCTCCTCGGCGGGTCGGGGGTCAACTCGGCTACACCTTC
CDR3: CASSPRRVGGQLGYTF

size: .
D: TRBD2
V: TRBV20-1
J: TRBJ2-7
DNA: TGCAGTGCCCAAGGGGGAGGACTAGCGCGATCTTTCTACGAGCAGTACTTC
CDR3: CSAQGGGLARSFYEQYF

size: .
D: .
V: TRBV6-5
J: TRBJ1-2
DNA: TGTGCCAGCAGTTACAACAGAAACTATGGCTACACCTTC
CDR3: CASSYNRNYGYTF

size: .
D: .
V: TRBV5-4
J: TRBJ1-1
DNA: TGTGCCAGCAGCTTGGCCGGGACACCAGGCTTTTGGTGGAACACTGAAGCTTTCTTT
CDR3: CASSLAGTPGFWWNTEAFF

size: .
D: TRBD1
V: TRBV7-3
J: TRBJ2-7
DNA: TGTGCCAGCAGCCCGGGACAGGTGGGCGAGCAGTACTTC
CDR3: CASSPGQVGEQYF

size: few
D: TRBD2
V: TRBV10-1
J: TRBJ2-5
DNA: TGCGCCAGCGGCCCGGGAGGGAGGGAGACCCAGTACTTC
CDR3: CASGPGGRETQYF

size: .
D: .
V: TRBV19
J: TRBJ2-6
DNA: TGTGCCAGTAGTATGAGTTTAGGGGACTCTGGGGCCAACGTCCTGACTTTC
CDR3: CASSMSLGDSGANVLTF

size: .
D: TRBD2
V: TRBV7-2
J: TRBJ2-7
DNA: TGTGCCAGCAGCTTACAGCGGGAATACTACAACTACGAGCAGTACTTC
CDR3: CASSLQREYYNYEQYF

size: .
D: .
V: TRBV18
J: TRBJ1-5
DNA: TGTGCCAGCTCACCAGCGGCGGATAGCAATCAGCCCCAGCATTTT
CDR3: CASSPAADSNQPQHF

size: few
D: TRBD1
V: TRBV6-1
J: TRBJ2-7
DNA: TGTGCCCTCGGCTCGGGGGGACAGGGGCGCGAGCAGTACTTC
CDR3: CALGSGGQGREQYF

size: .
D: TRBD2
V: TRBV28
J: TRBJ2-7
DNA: TGTGCCAGCAGTGCTGGGACTAGCGGGAGGGGCGAGCAGTACTTC
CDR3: CASSAGTSGRGEQYF

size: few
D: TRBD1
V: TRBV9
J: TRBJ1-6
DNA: TGTGCCAGCAGCTCCGGGACAGCTTATAATTCACCCCTCCACTTT
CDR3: CASSSGTAYNSPLHF

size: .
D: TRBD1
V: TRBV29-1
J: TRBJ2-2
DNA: TGCAGCGTGTGGCCACAGGGGGCCGGGGAGCTGTTTTTT
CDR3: CSVWPQGAGELFF

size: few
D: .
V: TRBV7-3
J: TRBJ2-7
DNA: TGTGCCAGCAGCCGCGGGACAGCCTACGAGCAGTACTTC
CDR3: CASSRGTAYEQYF

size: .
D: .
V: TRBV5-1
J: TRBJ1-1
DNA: TGCGCCAGCAGCTTGGAGATGAACACTGAAGCTTTCTTT
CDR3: CASSLEMNTEAFF